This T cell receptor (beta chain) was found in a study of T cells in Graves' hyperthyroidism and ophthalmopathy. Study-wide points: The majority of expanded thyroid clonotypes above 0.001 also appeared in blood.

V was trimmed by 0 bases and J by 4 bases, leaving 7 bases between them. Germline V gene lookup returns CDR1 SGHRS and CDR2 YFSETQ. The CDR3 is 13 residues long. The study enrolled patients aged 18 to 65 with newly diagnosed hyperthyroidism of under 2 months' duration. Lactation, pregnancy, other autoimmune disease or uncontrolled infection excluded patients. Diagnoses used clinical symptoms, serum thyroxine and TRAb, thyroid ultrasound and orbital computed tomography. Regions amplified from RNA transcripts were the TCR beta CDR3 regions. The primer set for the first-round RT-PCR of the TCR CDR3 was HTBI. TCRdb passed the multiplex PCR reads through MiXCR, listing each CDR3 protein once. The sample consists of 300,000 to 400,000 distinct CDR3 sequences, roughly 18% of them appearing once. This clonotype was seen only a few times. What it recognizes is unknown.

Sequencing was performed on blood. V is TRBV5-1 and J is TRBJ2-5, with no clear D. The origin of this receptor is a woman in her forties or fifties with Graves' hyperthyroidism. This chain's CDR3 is CASSLDVGETQYF. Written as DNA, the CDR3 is TGCGCCAGCAGCTTGGATGTGGGAGAGACCCAGTACTTC.